The rows below give T cell receptor beta chains drawn from one sample of a study of blood T cell repertoires in COVID-19. Some clones are missing from TCRdb's copy, which holds only in-frame ones; the method was immunoSEQ multiplex PCR. Found here are more than 100,000 clones, 89% of them singletons; the top ten hold 17%. Sequenced sample: peripheral blood. The receptors derive from a woman older than 75 in a cohort sampled during active COVID-19. CDR3s include the opening cysteine and the closing phenylalanine or tryptophan. A D gene is named only where the DNA matches it firmly. Part of the rows lack a size; the others show once, few, many or a class for expanded clones.

V: TRBV5-1; size: -; J: TRBJ1-3; D: -; DNA: TGCGCCAGCAGTTTGGGGCTTGGAAACACCATATATTTT; CDR3: CASSLGLGNTIYF
V: TRBV7-9; size: -; J: TRBJ1-1; D: -; DNA: TGTGCCAGCAGCCTGCAGGGCGACACTGAAGCTTTCTTT; CDR3: CASSLQGDTEAFF
V: TRBV19; size: -; J: TRBJ2-1; D: -; DNA: TGTGCCAGTAGTAAGAGCGGAAGCTCCTACAATGAGCAGTTCTTC; CDR3: CASSKSGSSYNEQFF
V: TRBV7-2; size: -; J: TRBJ1-2; D: -; DNA: TGTGCCAGCAGCTTAGCTCAACCAGATGGCTACACCTTC; CDR3: CASSLAQPDGYTF
V: TRBV3-1/TRBV3-2; size: once; J: TRBJ2-3; D: TRBD2; DNA: TGTGCCAGCAGCCACAGCGGGGTTGCGGGAGATACGCAGTATTTT; CDR3: CASSHSGVAGDTQYF
V: TRBV5-1; size: -; J: TRBJ2-2; D: -; DNA: TGCGCCAGCAGCTTGGAACAGGGTGTCGGGGAGCTGTTTTTT; CDR3: CASSLEQGVGELFF
V: TRBV7-3; size: -; J: TRBJ1-2; D: TRBD1; DNA: TGTGCCAGCAGCCAGAGACAGGGGGCTGGCTACACCTTC; CDR3: CASSQRQGAGYTF
V: TRBV11-3; size: once; J: TRBJ2-3; D: TRBD2; DNA: TGTGCCAGCAGCTCCGGGGGGGGCTGGACAGATACGCAGTATTTT; CDR3: CASSSGGGWTDTQYF
V: TRBV19; size: -; J: TRBJ2-1; D: -; DNA: TGTGCCAGTAAAGAGAGGGGGTCCTACAATGAGCAGTTCTTC; CDR3: CASKERGSYNEQFF
V: TRBV11-2; size: -; J: TRBJ2-2; D: TRBD2; DNA: TGTGCCAGCAGCCGCGGGGGGGCGCCCACCGGGGAGCTGTTTTTT; CDR3: CASSRGGAPTGELFF
V: TRBV6-1; size: -; J: TRBJ2-6; D: -; DNA: TGTGCCAGCAGTGAAGTAGGGGCAGGTCGCTCTGGGGCCAACGTCCTGACTTTC; CDR3: CASSEVGAGRSGANVLTF
V: TRBV6-5; size: few; J: TRBJ1-5; D: -; DNA: TGTGCCAGCAGTTACTCGATGCAGTCGGGACAGCCCCAGCATTTT; CDR3: CASSYSMQSGQPQHF
V: TRBV7-2; size: -; J: TRBJ2-7; D: -; DNA: TGTGCCAGCAGCTTAGAACTACTTTACGAGCAGTACTTC; CDR3: CASSLELLYEQYF
V: TRBV5-4; size: -; J: TRBJ1-2; D: -; DNA: TGTGCCAGCAGCTTTCAGGCCCAAGACTATGGCTACACCTTC; CDR3: CASSFQAQDYGYTF
V: TRBV3-1/TRBV3-2; size: -; J: TRBJ1-4; D: TRBD1; DNA: TGTGCCAGCAGCCAAGGGGGGACAGGCTCTGAAAAACTGTTTTTT; CDR3: CASSQGGTGSEKLFF
V: TRBV3-1/TRBV3-2; size: -; J: TRBJ2-1; D: TRBD2; DNA: TGTGCCAGCAGCGAATTCGCGGGGGGGGGAACTGAGCAGTTCTTC; CDR3: CASSEFAGGGTEQFF
V: TRBV7-9; size: few; J: TRBJ1-5; D: TRBD1; DNA: TGTGCCAGCAGCTCCGGACAGGGGGGCGTCTATCAGCCCCAGCATTTT; CDR3: CASSSGQGGVYQPQHF
V: TRBV10-3; size: once; J: TRBJ2-2; D: -; DNA: TGTGCCATCAGTGACGGGGGTTCCGGGGAGCTGTTTTTT; CDR3: CAISDGGSGELFF
V: TRBV5-1; size: -; J: TRBJ2-1; D: TRBD1; DNA: TGCGCCAGCAGACAGGGGGGATATGAGCAGTTCTTC; CDR3: CASRQGGYEQFF
V: TRBV5-4; size: -; J: TRBJ2-6; D: TRBD2; DNA: TGTGCCAGCAGCTCGAGGACTAGCCACAACTCTGGGGCCAACGTCCTGACTTTC; CDR3: CASSSRTSHNSGANVLTF
V: TRBV2; size: -; J: TRBJ1-5; D: -; DNA: TGTGCCAGCAGGAGGACTGGGAATAGCAATCAGCCCCAGCATTTT; CDR3: CASRRTGNSNQPQHF
V: TRBV14; size: -; J: TRBJ1-1; D: -; DNA: TGTGCCAGCAGCCAAGTGGGTCTCGAGACAGGATGGGGCACTGAAGCTTTCTTT; CDR3: CASSQVGLETGWGTEAFF
V: TRBV4-2; size: -; J: TRBJ1-2; D: -; DNA: TGTGCCAGCAGCCAAGTCCGAAACCCAGATGGCTACACCTTC; CDR3: CASSQVRNPDGYTF
V: TRBV25-1; size: -; J: TRBJ2-1; D: -; DNA: TGTGCCAGCGGGGTTTTTGGCAGGGGAAGATATGAGCAGTTCTTC; CDR3: CASGVFGRGRYEQFF
V: TRBV28; size: -; J: TRBJ1-1; D: -; DNA: TGTGCCAGCAGTTTAAGCCCACTCCTACAGGGAATGAACACTGAAGCTTTCTTT; CDR3: CASSLSPLLQGMNTEAFF
V: TRBV9; size: few; J: TRBJ2-5; D: -; DNA: TGTGCCAGCAGCCCTCGGGGAGACAACCAAGAGACCCAGTACTTC; CDR3: CASSPRGDNQETQYF
V: TRBV27; size: -; J: TRBJ1-6; D: TRBD1; DNA: TGTGCCAGCAGTTTATCGGAGACAGGGGCGAGGGCACCCCTCCACTTT; CDR3: CASSLSETGARAPLHF
V: TRBV5-3; size: few; J: TRBJ1-5; D: -; DNA: TGTGCCAGAAGCCCCGCCGAAGTCCCTAGGCGTCATCAGCCCCAGCATTTT; CDR3: CARSPAEVPRRHQPQHF
V: TRBV7-2; size: -; J: TRBJ1-4; D: -; DNA: TGTGCCAGCAGCTTAGCGCTTCAGGGGAGGGGTGAAAAACTGTTTTTT; CDR3: CASSLALQGRGEKLFF
V: TRBV27; size: -; J: TRBJ1-3; D: -; DNA: TGTGCCAGCAGTTTGAGAGGAGGAAACACCATATATTTT; CDR3: CASSLRGGNTIYF
V: TRBV29-1; size: -; J: TRBJ2-1; D: -; DNA: TGCAGCGTCGTCCTGCGAAACAATGAGCAGTTCTTC; CDR3: CSVVLRNNEQFF
V: TRBV27; size: -; J: TRBJ1-2; D: TRBD1; DNA: TGTGCCAGCAGTTTCACTTGGGGACAGGGGGCTTTAGGGCTAGCGGAAGGCTACACCTTC; CDR3: CASSFTWGQGALGLAEGYTF
V: TRBV3-1/TRBV3-2; size: -; J: TRBJ2-5; D: TRBD1; DNA: TGTGCCAGCAGCCAAGAAAGAAGGGGGCACCTGTCTCAAGAGACCCAGTACTTC; CDR3: CASSQERRGHLSQETQYF
V: TRBV12-5; size: -; J: TRBJ2-5; D: -; DNA: TGTGCTAGTGGTTTGGACCAGACAGTAGGGTACTTC; CDR3: CASGLDQTVGYF
V: TRBV10-3; size: -; J: TRBJ2-7; D: -; DNA: TGTGCCATCAGTGAGTCGCTGGTAGCGGTCCTGTACGAGCAGTACTTC; CDR3: CAISESLVAVLYEQYF
V: TRBV19; size: -; J: TRBJ2-3; D: TRBD2; DNA: TGTGCCAGTAGTATCCCGGGACTAGGGGGGACAGATACGCAGTATTTT; CDR3: CASSIPGLGGTDTQYF
V: TRBV29-1; size: -; J: TRBJ2-7; D: -; DNA: TGCAGCGTTTCCGGGACAAGCGAGCAGTACTTC; CDR3: CSVSGTSEQYF
V: TRBV7-2; size: -; J: TRBJ2-1; D: -; DNA: TGTGCCAGCAGTTCTCAGGGGATTCCCTACAATGAGCAGTTCTTC; CDR3: CASSSQGIPYNEQFF
V: TRBV7-8; size: -; J: TRBJ1-6; D: TRBD1; DNA: TGTGCCAGCAGCCCAACCCGACAGGGGAGGGCACCCCTCCACTTT; CDR3: CASSPTRQGRAPLHF
V: TRBV7-3; size: -; J: TRBJ2-5; D: -; DNA: TGTGCCAGCAGCCTCGCCGGGAGCCAAGAGACCCAGTACTTC; CDR3: CASSLAGSQETQYF
V: TRBV7-2; size: -; J: TRBJ2-3; D: -; DNA: TGTGCCAGCAGCTCCAGGCCTGGGGATACGCAGTATTTT; CDR3: CASSSRPGDTQYF
V: TRBV7-3; size: once; J: TRBJ2-2; D: -; DNA: TGTGCCAGCAGCTTAGAGAGGTCCACCGGGGAGCTGTTTTTT; CDR3: CASSLERSTGELFF
V: TRBV11-2; size: -; J: TRBJ2-4; D: -; DNA: TGTGCCAGCAGCTTAGTATTAGCCAAAAACATTCAGTACTTC; CDR3: CASSLVLAKNIQYF
V: TRBV12-3/TRBV12-4; size: -; J: TRBJ1-2; D: -; DNA: TGTGCCAGCAGTCCCCTCGGAGGCTATGGCTACACCTTC; CDR3: CASSPLGGYGYTF
V: TRBV6-1; size: -; J: TRBJ2-3; D: TRBD1; DNA: TGTGCCAGCAGTGAACGGACAGGTCCAGATACGCAGTATTTT; CDR3: CASSERTGPDTQYF
V: TRBV30; size: -; J: TRBJ2-7; D: -; DNA: TGTGCCTGGAGTAGTCAGCGTGAGCAGTACTTC; CDR3: CAWSSQREQYF